This passage covers 8 T cell receptor beta chains from one sample sequenced in a study of shared clonotypes between healthy human individuals. Assay used: immunoSEQ multiplex PCR; TCRdb lists only in-frame clones, some missing. The table includes 660,000 or so clones, 95% to 97% detected once. Naive CD8 cells comprised CD45RO-negative, CCR7-positively selected cells, excluding terminally differentiated effector memory CD45RA+ cells. Source material: naive CD8+ T cells sorted from blood. Source of these receptors: a woman between 25 and 40 years old in good health.

The rearrangement joins TRBV27 to TRBJ1-2, with D maybe TRBD1 (6 bases). V dropped 4 bases and J dropped 11 bases, with 20 bases sitting between them. The CDR3 length is 14 residues. Germline CDR1 and CDR2: MNHEY and SMNVEV (reference sequence). CDR3 nucleotides: TGTGCCAGCAGTTCAACAGGGTATGGGGTCGGGTACACCTTC. This encodes CASSSTGYGVGYTF.

This clone appeared once. This chain uses TRBV5-5 with TRBJ2-7, with unresolved D. Germline V CDR1 and CDR2: SGHKS, YYEKEE (reference sequence). The CDR3 has 13 amino acids. V was trimmed by 0 bases and J by 3 bases, leaving 7 bases between them. This CDR3 reads CASSLVGSYEQYF. The CDR3 nucleotides are TGTGCCAGCAGCTTGGTGGGCAGCTACGAGCAGTACTTC.

The chain has TRBV9 and TRBJ2-2; no clear D gene. Germline CDR1 and CDR2: SGDLS and YYNGEE. Trimming took off 3 bases at V and 2 bases at J, with 11 bases between the two ends. The CDR3 has 15 amino acids. CDR3 sequence reads: CASSAESPNTGELFF. The CDR3 region has the DNA TGTGCCAGCAGCGCCGAGAGCCCAAACACCGGGGAGCTGTTTTTT.

J is TRBJ2-5 and V is TRBV28; 14 positions agree with TRBD2. Trimming at V came to 5 bases and at J to 5 bases, leaving 19 bases not matched to a gene. The CDR3 runs to 20 residues. Germline CDR1 MDHEN, CDR2 SYDVKM. CDR3 sequence: CASSRVGGGGLAGGRETQYF. In DNA, the CDR3 is TGTGCCAGCAGTCGGGTGGGGGGAGGTGGACTAGCGGGAGGAAGGGAGACCCAGTACTTC.

J is TRBJ1-5 and V is TRBV28; tentatively, D is TRBD1 (5 bases). The CDR3 sequence is 16 residues long. Deletions cut 1 base from V and 2 bases from J, with 12 bases between. CDR1 and CDR2 (germline): MDHEN, SYDVKM. The CDR3 loop reads CASSLSGPVGNQPQHF. The CDR3 nucleotides read TGTGCCAGCAGTTTATCAGGGCCGGTTGGCAATCAGCCCCAGCATTTT.

A remark on this clone: Other DNA sequences in this sample translate to the same CDR3. V is TRBV7-9 and J is TRBJ2-7; D is unresolved. The CDR3 contains 12 residues. CDR1 and CDR2 from the germline V gene are SEHNR and FQNEAQ (reference sequence). The V end lost 1 base, the J end lost 4 bases, and 5 bases lay between the germline ends. The CDR3 protein is CASSLGTYEQYF. The CDR3, as DNA: TGTGCCAGCAGCTTAGGAACTTACGAGCAGTACTTC.

The rearrangement joins TRBV9 to TRBJ2-2; TRBD2 aligns across 12 bases. CDR3 length equals 19 residues. Looked up from germline, CDR1 is SGDLS and CDR2 is YYNGEE. Losses at the gene ends were 0 bases for V and 2 bases for J; bases not matched to a gene: 8. CDR3 amino acids: CASSVGPTSGSLNTGELFF. The CDR3 DNA is TGTGCCAGCAGCGTAGGCCCGACTAGCGGGAGTTTAAACACCGGGGAGCTGTTTTTT.

V usage is TRBV7-2 and J usage is TRBJ2-2, with 9 nucleotides matching TRBD1. Trimming cost V 5 bases and J 4 bases; bases outside gene matches: 11. The CDR3 consists of 17 residues. In germline, CDR1 is SGHTA, CDR2 FQGNSA. In DNA form, the CDR3 reads TGTGCCAGCAGCCTTAGAGAGGCGACAGGGGGCACCGGGGAGCTGTTTTTT. Its translation is CASSLREATGGTGELFF.